A selection of T cell receptor beta chains follows, all from one sample in a study of early T cells in non-severe SARS-CoV-2 infection. TCRdb processed the 5' RACE reads anew with MiXCR; each CDR3 protein has one entry. The table includes under 80,000 distinct CDR3 sequences, about 9.9% detected once. Input material: whole blood. The origin of the receptors is an adult who was a healthcare worker with PCR-confirmed SARS-CoV-2 infection or an uninfected control (not recorded which). The CDR3 runs from the conserved cysteine through the conserved F or W. The D gene is left open where the match is weak. For some rows the clone size is stated as once, few or many, or as a class when expanded; others skip it.

V gene,J gene,clone size,D gene,CDR3 DNA,CDR3 protein
TRBV7-9,TRBJ2-7,few,TRBD2,TGTGCCAGCAGCTCGAGTGGACTAGCGGCCGGGGACGAGCAGTACTTC,CASSSSGLAAGDEQYF
TRBV11-3,TRBJ2-2,many,NA,TGTGCCAGCAGCTTGGGGGGGACAGGAGCGAACACCGGGGAGCTGTTTTTT,CASSLGGTGANTGELFF
TRBV27,TRBJ2-2,many,NA,TGTGCCAGCAGTTTCAACACCGGGGAGCTGTTTTTT,CASSFNTGELFF
TRBV29-1,TRBJ2-5,many,NA,TGCAGCGTTGCAGTGGGGCAGACCCAGTACTTC,CSVAVGQTQYF
TRBV7-9,TRBJ2-7,many,TRBD2,TGTGCCAGCAGCTTAGGGGCTAGCGGGACGTACGAGCAGTACTTC,CASSLGASGTYEQYF
TRBV29-1,TRBJ2-7,NA,NA,TGCAGCGTTGATCCCCAGGGACTGGTTGGCGCCTACGAGCAGTACTTC,CSVDPQGLVGAYEQYF
TRBV12-3/TRBV12-4,TRBJ2-1,many,NA,TGTGCCACCGGAGATTCGCATGAGCAGTTCTTC,CATGDSHEQFF
TRBV4-1,TRBJ2-1,NA,NA,TGCGCCAGCAGCCAAGAGAGCACAGGTCTGGATGAGCAGTTCTTC,CASSQESTGLDEQFF
TRBV11-1,TRBJ2-5,many,NA,TGTGCCAGCAGCTTAATTGAAGAAACCCAGTACTTC,CASSLIEETQYF
TRBV7-2,TRBJ2-5,many,NA,TGTGCCAGCAGCCCCTTGGGGCTAGGAGCAGAGACCCAGTACTTC,CASSPLGLGAETQYF
TRBV5-8,TRBJ2-7,many,TRBD2,TGTGCCAGCAGCTCCCCCGGACTAGCGGGAGGGTCCGGCGAGCAGTACTTC,CASSSPGLAGGSGEQYF
TRBV9,TRBJ2-5,many,TRBD2,TGTGCCAGCAGCGTTCTTAGCGGGAGAGGGGAGACCCAGTACTTC,CASSVLSGRGETQYF
TRBV15,TRBJ2-5,many,TRBD1,TGTGCCACCAGCACGGGGAGCGGGACAGGGGCCGTAGAGACCCAGTACTTC,CATSTGSGTGAVETQYF
TRBV19,TRBJ2-7,many,TRBD1,TGTGCCAGTAGTATAGATCGGACAGGGCCCTACGAGCAGTACTTC,CASSIDRTGPYEQYF
TRBV19,TRBJ2-3,many,NA,TGTGCCAGTAGTATTCATGAGAGCTGGGCTTCTAGCACAGATACGCAGTATTTT,CASSIHESWASSTDTQYF
TRBV19,TRBJ2-7,many,NA,TGTGCCAGTAACCCGACAGGATCCTACGAGCAGTACTTC,CASNPTGSYEQYF
TRBV20-1,TRBJ1-5,many,NA,TGCAGTGCTAGGGGCAGGGAAGGTCAGCCCCAGCATTTT,CSARGREGQPQHF
TRBV20-1,TRBJ1-5,many,NA,TGCAGTGCTAGAGGCAGATCCAATCAGCCCCAGCATTTT,CSARGRSNQPQHF
TRBV11-3,TRBJ2-2,NA,TRBD1,TGTGCCAGCAGCTTGGGACAGCCAGTCAACACCGGGGAGCTGTTTTTT,CASSLGQPVNTGELFF
TRBV29-1,TRBJ2-7,NA,TRBD1,TGCAGCGTTGATTCCTCTGGGGACAGGGGATCCTACGAGCAGTACTTC,CSVDSSGDRGSYEQYF
TRBV12-3/TRBV12-4,TRBJ1-5,many,NA,TGTGCCAGCAGTTTAGCGCTCTGGGGTCAGCCCCAGCATTTT,CASSLALWGQPQHF
TRBV7-9,TRBJ2-3,many,TRBD2,TGTGCCAGCAGCTCACTTAGCGGGGGAAGCACAGATACGCAGTATTTT,CASSSLSGGSTDTQYF
TRBV5-8,TRBJ2-7,many,NA,TGTGCCAGCAGCCCGACAGGAGTTTATGCGCAGTACTTC,CASSPTGVYAQYF
TRBV7-3,TRBJ2-6,few,TRBD2,TGTGCCAGCAGGGGTAGCGGGAAGTCTGGGGCCAACGTCCTGACTTTC,CASRGSGKSGANVLTF
TRBV9,TRBJ2-3,many,NA,TGTGCCAGCAGCGTAGGAGAGACTAGCACAGATACGCAGTATTTT,CASSVGETSTDTQYF
TRBV28,TRBJ1-4,many,NA,TGTGCCAGCAGTCCGACCACCCCGCCAGTATCAAATGAAAAACTGTTTTTT,CASSPTTPPVSNEKLFF
TRBV2,TRBJ1-5,NA,NA,TGTGCCAGCAGGGAGTTTCGGGGGAGCAATCAGCCCCAGCATTTT,CASREFRGSNQPQHF
TRBV29-1,TRBJ2-6,NA,NA,TGCAGCGTTACCCCGACCGGAGGAGTCCTGATTTTC,CSVTPTGGVLIF
TRBV5-4,TRBJ1-2,NA,TRBD1,TGTGCCAGCAGCCTTCAGGGGGCAGGCTATGGCTACACCTTC,CASSLQGAGYGYTF
TRBV7-6,TRBJ2-2,NA,NA,TGTGCCAGCAGCTTAGCGCTTGCCGGGGAGCTGTTTTTT,CASSLALAGELFF
TRBV10-2,TRBJ2-1,few,TRBD2,TGCGCCAGCATTCTAGCGGGTAGCTCCTACAATGAGCAGTTCTTC,CASILAGSSYNEQFF
TRBV5-1,TRBJ2-1,many,TRBD1,TGCGCCAGCAGCCCGTCCCGGGACAGGGCTAATGAGCAGTTCTTC,CASSPSRDRANEQFF
TRBV6-2/TRBV6-3,TRBJ1-5,few,NA,TGTGCCAGCAGTTACGGGAGGTACAATCAGCCCCAGCATTTT,CASSYGRYNQPQHF
TRBV20-1,TRBJ2-4,many,TRBD2,TGCAGTGCTGGCGAAGGGCGGGGGAGGAACATTCAGTACTTC,CSAGEGRGRNIQYF
TRBV29-1,TRBJ1-1,NA,NA,TGCAGCGCCGTGAGACAGGAGGCTTTCTTT,CSAVRQEAFF
TRBV20-1,TRBJ1-1,many,TRBD1,TGCAGTGCTAGAGTGGCAGGGGGCACTGAAGCTTTCTTT,CSARVAGGTEAFF
TRBV7-8,TRBJ1-6,few,NA,TGTGCCAGCAGCCAAAACAGTCTCTCCTATAATTCACCCCTCCACTTT,CASSQNSLSYNSPLHF
TRBV5-1,TRBJ1-2,NA,NA,TGCGCCAGCAGCTTGGCTTCGGAGACTGGTGGCTACACCTTC,CASSLASETGGYTF
TRBV25-1,TRBJ2-1,few,TRBD2,TGTGCCAGCACCCTAGCGGGAGCGCAGTTCTTC,CASTLAGAQFF
TRBV29-1,TRBJ2-1,many,NA,TGCAGCGTCGATTCCTACAATGAGCAGTTCTTC,CSVDSYNEQFF
TRBV6-1,TRBJ2-7,many,NA,TGTGCCAGCAGTGAAGCGAGGTGGGAGCAGTACTTC,CASSEARWEQYF
TRBV13,TRBJ2-7,many,NA,TGTGCCAGCAGTCCGGACAGTGGTGGGGAGCAGTACTTC,CASSPDSGGEQYF
TRBV11-2,TRBJ2-7,NA,TRBD2,TGTGCCAGCAGCCCCACAGCGGGAGGCGCCTACGAGCAGTACTTC,CASSPTAGGAYEQYF
TRBV3-1,TRBJ1-1,many,TRBD1,TGTGCCAGCAGCCAGGGGACAGGGGCTGAAGCTTTCTTT,CASSQGTGAEAFF
TRBV7-8,TRBJ1-6,many,TRBD1,TGTGCCAGCAGCTTAGCCCAGGGGGTTAATTCACCCCTCCACTTT,CASSLAQGVNSPLHF
TRBV28,TRBJ2-7,NA,TRBD1,TGTGCCAGCAGTTCCCATGCCCCCCTCCTGACAGGGAGTCTGCGCGACGAGCAGTACTTC,CASSSHAPLLTGSLRDEQYF
TRBV29-1,TRBJ2-2,NA,NA,TGCAGCGCCGATGGAGTCTGGCCGAACACCGGGGAGCTGTTTTTT,CSADGVWPNTGELFF
TRBV6-5,TRBJ2-5,few,TRBD2,TGTGCCAGCAGTACCTTGGGGTTTAGCGGGAGAGGAGGAGAGACCCAGTACTTC,CASSTLGFSGRGGETQYF
TRBV20-1,TRBJ2-5,many,NA,TGCAGTGCTAGAGAGTTAGGGAGAGAGACCCAGTACTTC,CSARELGRETQYF
TRBV12-3/TRBV12-4,TRBJ2-7,many,TRBD2,TGTGCCAGCAGTTTGGCTACTAGCGAATCCTACGAGCAGTACTTC,CASSLATSESYEQYF
TRBV29-1,TRBJ2-5,many,NA,TGCAGCGTAATGCCGGACAGCCAAGAGACCCAGTACTTC,CSVMPDSQETQYF
TRBV7-9,TRBJ2-7,NA,NA,TGTGCCAGCAGCTTGACCGGGACCGAGCAGTACTTC,CASSLTGTEQYF
TRBV6-1,TRBJ2-1,many,TRBD2,TGTGCCAGCAGTGAAGCAGTCGTGGGACTAGCGGACAATGAGCAGTTCTTC,CASSEAVVGLADNEQFF
TRBV11-1,TRBJ2-3,few,TRBD2,TGTGCCAGCAGCGAAGGACTAGCGGGAGATCTGGATACGCAGTATTTT,CASSEGLAGDLDTQYF
TRBV2,TRBJ1-6,NA,NA,TGTGCCAGCAGCCGCACAGATGATTCACCCCTCCACTTT,CASSRTDDSPLHF